Listed here are 12 T cell receptor beta chains from one sample, sequenced in a study of T cell repertoires in cytomegalovirus infection (dated by TCRdb to the late 2010s). Reading the label with the study, this specimen's treatment or condition is: in vitro stimulation with specific CMV peptide epitopes to enrich CMV-specific T cells. Reads for this sample came from an Illumina HiSeq 1500. TCRdb reworked the public reads: Q25 trimming with fastp, MiXCR clone assembly, productive beta chains retained. Entries that share a CDR3 protein sequence are merged under the most common genes and DNA. The sample records 830,000 or so distinct CDR3 sequences, approximately 30% of which are singletons. The biggest ten clones account for roughly an eighth of the sample. The antigens of these receptors remain unknown. Sequenced here: cultured CD8+ T cells from PBMCs, sampled from culture after CMV antigen stimulation. The origin of the receptors is a human donor in good health (CMV status not recorded). Some clones in this sample may be carry-over from other donors' samples.

A single count supports this clonotype. This chain links TRBV12-3 or TRBV12-4 with TRBJ1-1, with a weak D call TRBD1 (5 bases). V was shortened by 10 bases and J by 4 bases, with 13 bases between the two germline ends. The CDR3 spans 12 residues. CDR3 DNA sequence: TGTGCCATTTCCAGGGTGGGCACTGAAGCTTTCTTT. Its translation is CAISRVGTEAFF.

This clonotype was seen at least ten times. The gene calls are TRBV19 and TRBJ2-1; D ambiguous. CDR3 length: 13 residues. Trimming left V 9 bases short and J 4 bases short, with 13 bases between. Germline V gene lookup returns CDR1 LNHDA and CDR2 SQIVND (reference sequence). CDR3 sequence: CASSSTGYNEQFF. CDR3 sequence (DNA): TGTGCCAGCAGCTCGACTGGTTACAATGAGCAGTTCTTC.

This clonotype came up a few times. The chain combines TRBV2 with TRBJ2-3, with TRBD2 as a possible D gene (7 bases). CDR3 length: 18 residues. Germline CDR1 and CDR2: SNHLY and FYNNEI. V lost 3 bases, J lost 0 bases, and 19 bases lay in between. CDR3 residues: CASSDGGGGSFSTDTQYF. The CDR3 DNA reads as TGTGCCAGCAGTGATGGGGGGGGGGGCTCCTTTAGCACAGATACGCAGTATTTT.

The chain has TRBV28 and TRBJ2-1; D gene unclear. CDR3 size: 14 residues. Germline V lookup: CDR1 MDHEN, CDR2 SYDVKM. V lost 3 bases and J lost 6, with 12 bases in between. This CDR3 is CASSFYRVFNEQFF. The CDR3 coding sequence is TGTGCCAGCAGTTTCTACCGGGTTTTCAATGAGCAGTTCTTC. The whole variable domain, remainder taken from reference TRBV28 and TRBJ2-1, is DVKVTQSSRYLVKRTGEKVFLECVQDMDHENMFWYRQDPGLGLRLIYFSYDVKMKEKGDIPEGYSVSREKKERFSLILESASTNQTSMYLCASSFYRVFNEQFFGPGTRLTVL.

In this sample, this clonotype turned up many times. The CDR3 DNA sequence: TGTGCCAGCAGAGCGGACAGGGCGTACGGGGAGCTGTTTTTT. Translation gives CASRADRAYGELFF. This chain links TRBV7-8 with TRBJ2-2, with 8 bases lining up with TRBD1. V trimming: 6 bases; J trimming: 7 bases; junction bases outside the gene matches: 7. The CDR3 consists of 14 residues. Looked up from germline, CDR1 is SGHVS and CDR2 is FQNEAQ.

This clonotype was recorded a few times. This chain uses TRBV27 with TRBJ2-5; TRBD2 matches 12 bases. This CDR3 is built from 16 residues. CDR1 and CDR2 (germline): MNHEY, SMNVEV (reference sequence). V was clipped by 5 bases and J by 1 base; unmatched bases: 5. CDR3 region: CASSMTSGGTQETQYF. The CDR3 DNA reads as TGTGCCAGCAGTATGACTAGCGGGGGAACCCAAGAGACCCAGTACTTC.

The rearrangement uses TRBV2 and TRBJ1-1; the D gene is possibly TRBD1 (6 bases). Deletions cut 7 bases from V and 2 bases from J, with 17 bases between. Germline CDR1 and CDR2: SNHLY and FYNNEI. This CDR3 comprises 15 residues. CDR3 in amino acids: CASTKNRGANTEAFF. In DNA form, the CDR3 reads TGTGCCAGCACCAAAAATCGGGGGGCTAACACTGAAGCTTTCTTT.

The J gene is TRBJ1-2, the V gene TRBV6-5, with 7 bases aligning to TRBD1. Germline values: CDR1 MNHEY, CDR2 SVGAGI. This CDR3 contains 13 residues. V lost 8 bases and J lost 4; bases outside the gene matches: 7. In DNA, the CDR3 is TGTGCCAGCTATGGACAGGTTTCCTATGGCTACACCTTC. Its protein is CASYGQVSYGYTF.

The chain is built from TRBV2 and TRBJ2-1, with 8 positions matching TRBD2. CDR3 length: 14 amino acids. CDR1 is SNHLY and CDR2 is FYNNEI in the germline V gene. Germline trimming cut 7 bases from V and 10 bases from J; bases unmatched to any gene: 12. CDR3 amino acids: CASKPGGGPGEQFF. The CDR3 DNA sequence: TGTGCCAGCAAACCCGGGGGGGGGCCGGGGGAGCAGTTCTTC.

This clonotype turned up a few times. The chain links TRBV7-6 to TRBJ2-5; D unclear. V was cut by 3 bases and J by 1 base, with 9 bases left in between. The CDR3 has 14 residues. Germline CDR1 is SGHVS and CDR2 is FNYEAQ. The CDR3 is CASSFGPSQETQYF. The CDR3 DNA reads TGTGCCAGCAGCTTTGGGCCGAGCCAAGAGACCCAGTACTTC.

Only a few counts were recorded for this clonotype. V usage is TRBV3-1 and J usage is TRBJ2-5; tentative D call: TRBD1 (6 bases). The CDR3 totals 13 residues. V was trimmed by 1 base and J by 5 bases, leaving 8 bases between them. From germline, CDR1 is LGHDT and CDR2 YNNKEL (reference sequence). The CDR3 reads CASSQAGVETQYF. Written as DNA, the CDR3 is TGTGCCAGCAGCCAAGCAGGGGTCGAGACCCAGTACTTC.

This chain joins TRBV28 and TRBJ2-4, with 9 bases lining up with TRBD1. Germline V gene data show CDR1 as MDHEN and CDR2 as SYDVKM. Losses at the gene ends were 5 bases for V and 1 base for J; bases not matched to a gene: 12. This CDR3 spans 18 amino acids. The CDR3 DNA sequence: TGTGCCAGCAGTCCGGACAGGGGCCCTGCGTCGGCCAAAAACATTCAGTACTTC. This gives the protein CASSPDRGPASAKNIQYF.